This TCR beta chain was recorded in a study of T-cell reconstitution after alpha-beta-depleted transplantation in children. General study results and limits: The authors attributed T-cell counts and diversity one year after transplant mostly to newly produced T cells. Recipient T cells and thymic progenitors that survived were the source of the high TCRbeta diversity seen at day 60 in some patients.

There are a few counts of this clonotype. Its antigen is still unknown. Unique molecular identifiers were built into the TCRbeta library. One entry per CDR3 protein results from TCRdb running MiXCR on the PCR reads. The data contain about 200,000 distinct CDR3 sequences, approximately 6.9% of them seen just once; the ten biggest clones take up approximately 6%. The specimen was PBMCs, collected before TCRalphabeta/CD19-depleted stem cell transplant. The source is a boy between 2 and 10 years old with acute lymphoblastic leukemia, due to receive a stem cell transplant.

The CDR3 sequence: CASSDVGTAYEQYF. The CDR3 coding sequence is TGTGCCAGCAGTGACGTGGGGACAGCCTACGAGCAGTACTTC. The V call is TRBV25-1, the J call TRBJ2-7; TRBD1 aligns across 7 bases. The CDR3 runs to 14 residues. V lost 3 bases to trimming and J lost 2 bases; unmatched junction nucleotides: 4. The V gene's germline CDR1 is MGHDK and CDR2 SYGVNS.